Given below is one T cell receptor (beta chain) in context. Antigen specificity is unknown. V lost 1 base, J lost 3 bases, and 3 bases stayed unmatched. CDR1 SGHVS and CDR2 FQNEAQ come from the germline V gene. The CDR3 runs to 16 residues. The data originate from a study of PD-1 blockade in classical Hodgkin lymphoma. Study findings and constraints: Whoever responded completely had baseline diversity much like that seen in newly diagnosed patients.

The data were produced by immunoSEQ multiplex PCR, yet TCRdb's version contains in-frame clones alone and is incomplete. The repertoire holds around 18,000 clones, with about 68% as singletons. Time point denoted: cycle 4 day 1 (C4D1), after 6 weeks of nivolumab. Following autologous stem cell transplantation, relapse occurred in every patient, and exposure to brentuximab vedotin varied. Thawed PBMCs yielded CD4+ T cells through magnetic negative selection. The rearrangement uses TRBV7-8 and TRBJ1-4; TRBD1 agrees at 9 bases. This sequence originates from a human donor with classical Hodgkin lymphoma. Here the sequenced sample was CD4+ T cells from blood, taken before the fourth cycle of nivolumab. The CDR3 reads CASSLDRGQSNEKLFF. The CDR3 nucleotides are TGTGCCAGCAGCTTAGACAGGGGGCAATCTAATGAAAAACTGTTTTTT.